This TCR beta chain was captured in a study of regulatory T cells in long-lasting Graves disease. Whole-study findings and limits: Persistent cases favored TRBV28, TRBJ1-2 and TRBJ2-5. Persistent Graves' patients had lower TCR diversity than newly diagnosed ones. Shared public clonotypes totalled about 2,600 in persistent patients, compared with 966 in new patients.

Library construction for TCR beta used iRepertoire HTBI primers and Arm-PCR of CDR3 regions. In the source study's methods: Throughout the samples, researchers identified about 62 TRBV and 14 TRBJ segments. Each CDR3 protein gets one entry after TCRdb re-called the multiplex PCR reads with MiXCR. What appears here as the V and J calls and clone size reflects TCRdb's work, not the paper's. The data contain a few hundred thousand distinct CDR3 sequences, 23% of them seen just once; the ten biggest clones take up about a quarter. Turning to this clonotype: Its antigen remains unknown.

This sample's time point: persistent/refractory GD, antithyroid drugs over 5 years with positive TRAb. TCR sequences were obtained from RNA taken from PBMCs. Germline CDR1 reads MNHEY; CDR2 reads SVGAGI. This CDR3 region has 12 residues. The V end lost 4 bases, the J end lost 5 bases, and 8 bases lay between the germline ends. This sequence was found in a female donor with Graves disease. This chain links TRBV6-5 with TRBJ2-5; D unresolved. The source material was peripheral blood mononuclear cells (PBMCs), sampled when the disease was refractory, from a patient treated with antithyroid drugs. CDR3 DNA sequence: TGTGCCAGCAGTTCCCGTTGGGAGACCCAGTACTTC. As protein: CASSSRWETQYF.